These 26 T cell receptor beta chains were all obtained from the same sample, sequenced in a study of OX40 agonist ivuxolimab in advanced cancers. Repertoires were generated with immunoSEQ multiplex PCR, while TCRdb's copy carries only in-frame clones and drops some. This sample has about 73,000 clones, with around 80% found just once. Sequenced material: CD4+ or CD8+ T cells sorted from blood, taken in a trial of the OX40 agonist ivuxolimab. Receptors were obtained from an adult with an advanced solid tumor such as melanoma, head and neck, liver or kidney cancer.

The chain has TRBV30 and TRBJ2-4; no clear D. This CDR3 region has 12 residues. Germline V gives CDR1 GTSNPN, CDR2 SVGIG (reference sequence). The V and J ends lost 2 bases and 3 bases respectively, with 5 bases between them. The CDR3 DNA sequence: TGTGCCTGGAGTCTCCTCAAAAACATTCAGTACTTC. Its translation: CAWSLLKNIQYF.

The gene calls are TRBV28 and TRBJ1-6; tentatively, D is TRBD1 (6 bases). CDR1 is MDHEN, CDR2 SYDVKM, per germline. This CDR3 has 14 amino acids. The V end lost 6 bases, the J end lost 10 bases, and 16 bases lay between the germline ends. CDR3 sequence reads: CASRIQGRGSPLHF. CDR3 sequence (DNA): TGTGCCAGCAGAATACAGGGAAGAGGATCACCCCTCCACTTT.

The chain is built from TRBV9 and TRBJ2-2; D is uncertain. V was clipped by 0 bases and J by 3 bases, with 9 bases between them. Germline V lookup: CDR1 SGDLS, CDR2 YYNGEE. CDR3 size: 15 residues. The CDR3 spells CASSVGGGYTGELFF. The CDR3 DNA sequence: TGTGCCAGCAGCGTAGGTGGCGGCTACACCGGGGAGCTGTTTTTT.

This clone was picked up many times. The rearrangement joins TRBV4-2 to TRBJ1-6, with unresolved D. Trimming took off 0 bases at V and 0 bases at J, with 9 bases between the two ends. CDR3 length equals 17 residues. Germline loops: CDR1 LGHNA, CDR2 YNFKEQ. The CDR3 region is CASSQDPQSSYNSPLHF. In nucleotides, the CDR3 is TGTGCCAGCAGCCAAGATCCCCAGAGCTCCTATAATTCACCCCTCCACTTT.

The chain has TRBV30 and TRBJ2-1; 8 positions match TRBD1. J gave up 4 bases and V 3 bases, and 11 bases lay outside the gene matches. The CDR3 contains 16 residues. Germline V lookup: CDR1 GTSNPN, CDR2 SVGIG (reference sequence). CDR3 sequence: CAWREWTGTLYNEQFF. DNA for the CDR3: TGTGCCTGGAGGGAGTGGACAGGGACCCTTTACAATGAGCAGTTCTTC.

This clone was picked up a small number of times. V is TRBV30 and J is TRBJ1-2; no reliable D call. Looked up from germline, CDR1 is GTSNPN and CDR2 is SVGIG (reference sequence). This CDR3 contains 12 residues. V gave up 5 bases and J gave up 3 bases, with 10 bases separating them. The CDR3 sequence: CAWSDVHYGYTF. The CDR3 bases are TGTGCCTGGTCGGACGTTCACTATGGCTACACCTTC.

This chain joins TRBV5-1 and TRBJ2-3; D uncertain. Germline V lookup: CDR1 SGHRS, CDR2 YFSETQ. The length of the CDR3 is 14 residues. Trimming removed 0 bases from V and 5 bases from J, with 10 bases in between. CDR3 sequence: CASSLETELDTQYF. In nucleotides, the CDR3 is TGCGCCAGCAGCTTGGAAACAGAGCTAGATACGCAGTATTTT.

The chain combines TRBV11-2 with TRBJ2-1; 10 nucleotides match TRBD2. After removal of 3 bases from V and 8 bases from J, the junction contained 7 bases not matched to a gene. The germline V gene encodes CDR1 SGHAT and CDR2 FQNNGV. CDR3 size: 15 residues. The CDR3 bases are TGTGCCAGCAGCTTGGCGGGACTAGCGATTCATGAGCAGTTCTTC. Its translation: CASSLAGLAIHEQFF.

The V and J genes are TRBV10-3 and TRBJ1-5; 9 bases match TRBD1. Trimming at V came to 4 bases and at J to 2 bases, leaving 9 bases not matched to a gene. Germline lookup yields CDR1 ENHRY and CDR2 SYGVKD. This CDR3 region has 17 residues. In DNA form, the CDR3 reads TGTGCCATCAGTGCAGGGACAGGGTCCGTGGGCAATCAGCCCCAGCATTTT. Translating it yields CAISAGTGSVGNQPQHF.

This chain uses TRBV6-6 with TRBJ1-2; D remains ambiguous. Per the germline V gene, CDR1 is MNHNY and CDR2 is SVGAGI (reference sequence). There are 11 residues in the CDR3. Between the trimmed V and J ends, which lost 8 bases and 2 bases, there was a span of 6 bases. In DNA form, the CDR3 reads TGTGCCAGCGGGAAAAACTATGGCTACACCTTC. This translates into CASGKNYGYTF.

Points on this clone: The sample has other DNA sequences that encode this CDR3 too. The rearrangement joins TRBV2 to TRBJ2-1; TRBD2 agrees at 9 bases. The germline V gene has CDR1 SNHLY and CDR2 FYNNEI. This CDR3 has 14 amino acids. V lost 8 bases to trimming and J lost 7 bases; unmatched junction nucleotides: 9. This chain's CDR3 is CASASGTVGNEQFF. The CDR3 nucleotides are TGTGCCAGCGCTAGCGGGACGGTGGGAAATGAGCAGTTCTTC.

This chain uses TRBV7-9 with TRBJ1-1; no clear D. CDR3 size: 16 residues. The germline gives CDR1 SEHNR, CDR2 FQNEAQ (reference sequence). V was trimmed by 5 bases and J by 0 bases, leaving 16 bases between them. The CDR3 loop reads CASSGASWHLNTEAFF. CDR3 DNA sequence: TGTGCCAGCAGCGGAGCATCATGGCACCTGAACACTGAAGCTTTCTTT.

This clone was seen more than once but under ten times. The chain uses TRBV5-4 and TRBJ2-5; 7 bases agree with TRBD1. CDR1 is SGHNT and CDR2 is YYREEE in the germline V gene (reference sequence). CDR3 length equals 15 residues. The V segment lost 5 bases and the J segment 1 base; nucleotides outside the gene matches: 8. CDR3 amino acids: CASSVGTDPQETQYF. The CDR3 nucleotides are TGTGCCAGCAGTGTAGGGACAGACCCCCAAGAGACCCAGTACTTC.

V is TRBV7-9 and J is TRBJ1-1, with D tentatively TRBD1 (5 bases). Germline V gene data show CDR1 as SEHNR and CDR2 as FQNEAQ (reference sequence). Trimming removed 6 bases from V and 0 bases from J, with 17 bases in between. The CDR3 contains 16 residues. CDR3 DNA sequence: TGTGCCAGCAGACCGATCGGGGAGGGGATGAACACTGAAGCTTTCTTT. It yields the protein CASRPIGEGMNTEAFF.

The V call is TRBV6-1, the J call TRBJ1-5; TRBD1 agrees at 7 bases. V gave up 10 bases and J gave up 0 bases; unmatched junction bases: 6. The germline CDR1 and CDR2 sequences are MNHNS and SASEGT. CDR3 size: 14 residues. CDR3 in DNA: TGTGCCATCGTAGACAGGGCTAGCAATCAGCCCCAGCATTTT. Translating gives CAIVDRASNQPQHF.

V is TRBV29-1 and J is TRBJ2-1; 9 bases fit TRBD1. There are 16 residues in the CDR3. Germline V gene data show CDR1 as SQVTM and CDR2 as ANQGSEA. V lost 3 bases and J lost 8; bases outside the gene matches: 14. The DNA of the CDR3 is TGCAGCGTTGATTTAGGGAATCCGGGACAGGGTGATGAGCAGTTCTTC. Its protein is CSVDLGNPGQGDEQFF.

This clone was counted a single time. The gene calls are TRBV4-3 and TRBJ1-5, with D unresolved. Trimming cost V 0 bases and J 7 bases, with 13 bases left between them. Germline V gene lookup returns CDR1 LGHNA and CDR2 YSLEER. This CDR3 region has 15 residues. The CDR3 is CASSQDWSLDQPQHF. The DNA for the CDR3 is TGCGCCAGCAGCCAAGATTGGTCCCTGGACCAGCCCCAGCATTTT.

The chain employs TRBV30 and TRBJ1-2; weak D call: TRBD1 (5 bases). CDR3 length: 13 residues. Germline V gene sequence: CDR1 GTSNPN, CDR2 SVGIG (reference sequence). The germline V and J ends were trimmed by 3 bases and 4 bases, with 12 bases remaining between them. The CDR3 DNA reads as TGTGCCTGGAGATTGACAGTCGGCTATGGCTACACCTTC. Encoded protein: CAWRLTVGYGYTF.

The chain recombines TRBV30 with TRBJ2-3; D possibly corresponds to TRBD2 (5 bases). The CDR3 totals 14 residues. Germline V lookup: CDR1 GTSNPN, CDR2 SVGIG (reference sequence). Trimming removed 0 bases at V and 1 base at J, with 8 bases between. CDR3 DNA sequence: TGTGCCTGGAGTGTAGCGGTCCGCACAGATACGCAGTATTTT. Protein sequence: CAWSVAVRTDTQYF.

V gene TRBV27 combines with J gene TRBJ2-7; 7 positions match TRBD2. CDR1 is MNHEY and CDR2 is SMNVEV in the germline V gene (reference sequence). The CDR3 spans 13 residues. The trim removed 6 bases at V and 1 base at J, leaving 3 bases unmatched. CDR3 region: CASRVSGSYEQYF. In nucleotides, the CDR3 is TGTGCCAGCAGGGTTAGCGGGTCCTACGAGCAGTACTTC.

The chain couples TRBV7-9 to TRBJ2-1; no firm D call. The V end was cut by 6 bases, the J end by 3 bases, with 3 bases between. CDR1 is SEHNR and CDR2 is FQNEAQ in the germline V gene (reference sequence). This CDR3 spans 11 amino acids. The CDR3 spells CASRGYNEQFF. The CDR3 DNA is TGTGCCAGCAGGGGCTACAATGAGCAGTTCTTC. The full variable domain, with the rest looked up from reference TRBV7-9 and TRBJ2-1, is DTGVSQNPRHKITKRGQNVTFRCDPISEHNRLYWYRQTLGQGPEFLTYFQNEAQLEKSRLLSDRFSAERPKGSFSTLEIQRTEQGDSAMYLCASRGYNEQFFGPGTRLTVL.

The V call is TRBV28, the J call TRBJ2-1; D may be TRBD1 (6 bases). With 8 bases removed from V and 4 bases from J, the gap between germline ends came to 12 bases. The CDR3 totals 13 residues. CDR1 MDHEN and CDR2 SYDVKM come from the germline V gene. The CDR3 DNA is TGTGCCAGCGGACGGGACAATTACAATGAGCAGTTCTTC. It is translated as CASGRDNYNEQFF.

The chain has TRBV4-3 and TRBJ1-4; 10 bases line up with TRBD1. This CDR3 contains 14 residues. The V and J ends lost 4 bases and 6 bases, in that order; junction bases with no gene match: 2. Per germline, CDR1 LGHNA and CDR2 YSLEER. CDR3 nucleotides: TGCGCCAGCAGCCTTGGGACAGGGGATGAAAAACTGTTTTTT. Translating gives CASSLGTGDEKLFF.

This chain links TRBV6-5 with TRBJ2-7; the D gene could be TRBD1 or TRBD2 (6 bases each). The length of the CDR3 is 14 residues. The germline V and J ends were trimmed by 2 bases and 1 base, with 9 bases remaining between them. Per the germline V gene, CDR1 is MNHEY and CDR2 is SVGAGI. Here the CDR3 reads CASSYRGPSYEQYF. CDR3 nucleotides: TGTGCCAGCAGTTACCGGGGGCCGTCCTACGAGCAGTACTTC.

This chain connects TRBV5-1 to TRBJ1-4; D is uncertain. This CDR3 has 15 residues. Between the trimmed V and J ends, which lost 1 base and 5 bases, there was a span of 12 bases. The germline gives CDR1 SGHRS, CDR2 YFSETQ. The CDR3 sequence: CASSLFDQENEKLFF. For the CDR3, the DNA is TGCGCCAGCAGCTTGTTTGATCAAGAAAATGAAAAACTGTTTTTT.

CDR3 protein: CASSEGPGSRQYF. The CDR3, as DNA: TGTGCCAGCAGTGAAGGGCCAGGCAGTAGGCAGTACTTC. The rearrangement uses TRBV2 and TRBJ2-7; D is unresolved. V was shortened by 1 base and J by 9 bases, with 13 bases between the two germline ends. From germline, CDR1 is SNHLY and CDR2 FYNNEI. This CDR3 contains 13 residues.